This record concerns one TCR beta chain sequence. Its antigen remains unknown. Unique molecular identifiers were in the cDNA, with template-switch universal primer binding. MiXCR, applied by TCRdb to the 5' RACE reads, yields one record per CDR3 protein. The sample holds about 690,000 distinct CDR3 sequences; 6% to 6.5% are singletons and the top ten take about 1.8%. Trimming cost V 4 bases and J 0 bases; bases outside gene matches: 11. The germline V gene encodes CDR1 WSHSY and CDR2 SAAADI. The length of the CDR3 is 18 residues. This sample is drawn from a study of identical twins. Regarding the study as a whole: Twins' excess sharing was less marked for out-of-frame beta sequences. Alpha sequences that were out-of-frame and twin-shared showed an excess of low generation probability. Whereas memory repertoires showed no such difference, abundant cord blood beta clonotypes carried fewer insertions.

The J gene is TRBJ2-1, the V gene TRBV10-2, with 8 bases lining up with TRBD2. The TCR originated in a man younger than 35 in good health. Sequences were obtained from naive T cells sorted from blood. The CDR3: CASSVGTRKISSYNEQFF. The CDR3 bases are TGCGCCAGCAGTGTGGGGACTAGAAAAATAAGCTCCTACAATGAGCAGTTCTTC.